One sample yielded the 24 T cell receptor beta chains listed below, sequenced in a study of beta chain features in type 1 diabetes. Study-level points and caveats: Across all four CD4+ subsets, people with type 1 diabetes showed modestly shorter TCRB CDR3s.

Expressed TCRB transcripts were sequenced because the entire RNA isolate underwent reverse transcription. Generated by immunoSEQ multiplex PCR, the TCRdb table keeps only in-frame clones and is missing some. Of about 660,000 clones in the sample, more than 12% were seen once. These receptors are not linked to any known antigen. The sample consisted of naive CD4+ T cells from blood. The source of these receptors is a man aged 18 to 30 with type 1 diabetes.

This clone was found a few times. The J gene is TRBJ2-7, the V gene TRBV7-9, with D perhaps matching TRBD2 (6 bases). The germline CDR1 and CDR2 sequences are SEHNR and FQNEAQ (reference sequence). Trimming stripped 4 bases from V and 0 bases from J, with 13 bases between. The CDR3 extends over 15 amino acids. The CDR3, as DNA: TGTGCCAGCAGCTCGGGACTCCAGAGCTCCTACGAGCAGTACTTC. This translates into CASSSGLQSSYEQYF.

Concerning this clone itself: Other DNA sequences in the sample encode the same CDR3. V gene TRBV28 combines with J gene TRBJ1-1; D is uncertain. The CDR3 spans 11 residues. V was clipped by 9 bases and J by 1 base, with 6 bases between them. CDR1 MDHEN and CDR2 SYDVKM come from the germline V gene. The CDR3 loop is CASRANTEAFF. As DNA, the CDR3 is TGTGCCAGTAGGGCGAACACTGAAGCTTTCTTT.

In its sample, this clone was seen a few times. The rearrangement links TRBV5-1 to TRBJ1-2; D gene unclear. This CDR3 comprises 15 residues. Germline V gene lookup returns CDR1 SGHRS and CDR2 YFSETQ. Trimming stripped 2 bases from V and 4 bases from J, with 15 bases between. In nucleotides, the CDR3 is TGCGCCAGCAGCTTTCAAGGAGCAGCCCTCTATGGCTACACCTTC. The encoded protein is CASSFQGAALYGYTF.

This clone appeared a few times. The CDR3 DNA is TGTGCCAGCAGCGCCGGGGGGAAGAGCTCCTACAATGAGCAGTTCTTC. This translates into CASSAGGKSSYNEQFF. The V gene is TRBV9, the J gene TRBJ2-1; 7 nucleotides align to TRBD2. V was clipped by 3 bases and J by 0 bases; unmatched bases: 6. In germline, CDR1 is SGDLS, CDR2 YYNGEE. The CDR3 runs 16 residues.

This clone was seen a handful of times. This rearrangement joins TRBV14 to TRBJ1-2; D is undetermined. The CDR3 is 14 amino acids. Germline V lookup: CDR1 SGHDN, CDR2 FVKESK. With 0 bases removed from V and 5 bases from J, the gap between germline ends came to 10 bases. The CDR3 coding sequence is TGTGCCAGCAGCCAAGACCGGACCTCATATGGCTACACCTTC. This translates into CASSQDRTSYGYTF.

The J gene is TRBJ1-4, the V gene TRBV5-1, with TRBD1 as a possible D gene (6 bases). Per the germline V gene, CDR1 is SGHRS and CDR2 is YFSETQ. The CDR3 has 13 amino acids. Trimming stripped 5 bases from V and 8 bases from J, with 13 bases between. CDR3 bases: TGCGCCAGCAGGGGGACACGGGACGAAAAACTGTTTTTT. This encodes CASRGTRDEKLFF.

This clone has just a few counts. The CDR3, as DNA: TGTGCCCTTGAGGGGGGCCCCTACGAGCAGTACTTC. Its protein is CALEGGPYEQYF. This chain links TRBV30 with TRBJ2-7, with D tentatively TRBD1 or TRBD2 (6 bases each). CDR3 length: 12 residues. Between the trimmed V and J ends, which lost 8 bases and 2 bases, there was a span of 13 bases. Germline-derived CDR1 and CDR2 are GTSNPN and SVGIG (reference sequence).

The gene calls are TRBV30 and TRBJ1-5; D remains ambiguous. CDR3 length: 15 residues. The ends were cut back, 3 bases at V and 6 bases at J, with 18 bases in the middle. CDR1 is GTSNPN, CDR2 SVGIG, per germline (reference sequence). CDR3 protein: CAWSPLPGPSQPQHF. DNA for the CDR3: TGTGCCTGGAGCCCTCTGCCCGGGCCCAGTCAGCCCCAGCATTTT. The full variable domain, its missing parts supplied by reference TRBV30 and TRBJ1-5, is SQTIHQWPATLVQPVGSPLSLECTVEGTSNPNLYWYRQAAGRGLQLLFYSVGIGQISSEVPQNLSASRPQDRQFILSSKKLLLSDSGFYLCAWSPLPGPSQPQHFGDGTRLSIL.

The genes are TRBV2 and TRBJ1-4; no firm D call. V shed 8 bases and J shed 0 bases, with 10 bases lying between them. The CDR3 is made up of 14 amino acids. Germline V CDR1 and CDR2: SNHLY, FYNNEI. CDR3 sequence reads: CASLRPSTNEKLFF. Here the CDR3 DNA reads TGTGCCAGCCTGCGGCCCTCAACTAATGAAAAACTGTTTTTT.

Only a few counts were recorded for this clone. The genes are TRBV4-2 and TRBJ1-1; 10 bases line up with TRBD1. The CDR3 is made up of 18 amino acids. Losses at the gene ends were 3 bases for V and 0 bases for J; bases not matched to a gene: 10. Germline V gene lookup returns CDR1 LGHNA and CDR2 YNFKEQ. CDR3 nucleotides: TGTGCCAGCAGCCACCCCGGGACAGGGGCGCGAGTGAACACTGAAGCTTTCTTT. Encoded protein: CASSHPGTGARVNTEAFF.

The table lists this clone with a few counts. This chain links TRBV29-1 with TRBJ2-1; the D is unclear. V dropped 5 bases and J dropped 0 bases, with 8 bases sitting between them. CDR3 size: 13 residues. Germline V gene sequence: CDR1 SQVTM, CDR2 ANQGSEA. CDR3 nucleotides: TGCAGCGTTAGGCGGAGCTCCTACAATGAGCAGTTCTTC. Translating gives CSVRRSSYNEQFF.

V is TRBV30 and J is TRBJ2-5; maybe TRBD2 (6 bases). CDR1 and CDR2 (germline): GTSNPN, SVGIG (reference sequence). Trimming took off 0 bases at V and 1 base at J, with 12 bases between the two ends. The CDR3 sequence is 15 residues long. The CDR3 DNA reads TGTGCCTGGAGTGTAGGGCGGGGACTCCAAGAGACCCAGTACTTC. It specifies CAWSVGRGLQETQYF.

This chain links TRBV6-5 with TRBJ1-1; D perhaps matches TRBD1 (6 bases). V lost 9 bases, J lost 10 bases, and 24 bases lay in between. CDR3 size: 14 residues. Germline lookup yields CDR1 MNHEY and CDR2 SVGAGI. CDR3 coding DNA: TGTGCCAGTTCTACACAGGGATTATTAGTCGGAGCTTTCTTT. It yields the protein CASSTQGLLVGAFF.

This chain links TRBV10-2 with TRBJ1-2; D remains unclear. From germline, CDR1 is WSHSY and CDR2 SAAADI. The CDR3 covers 11 residues. V gave up 10 bases and J gave up 0 bases, with 6 bases separating them. The CDR3 sequence: CATGTNYGYTF. CDR3 coding DNA: TGCGCCACCGGGACTAACTATGGCTACACCTTC.

This chain links TRBV5-4 with TRBJ2-7; TRBD1 aligns across 10 bases. The V gene's germline CDR1 is SGHNT and CDR2 YYREEE (reference sequence). The CDR3 consists of 15 residues. J was trimmed by 3 bases and V by 0 bases; bases with no gene match: 3. The chain's CDR3 is CASSLGTGGVYEQYF. CDR3 coding DNA: TGTGCCAGCAGCTTGGGGACAGGGGGTGTCTACGAGCAGTACTTC.

This clone occurred a few times. The chain links TRBV19 to TRBJ2-1, with a weak D call TRBD1 (5 bases). The germline CDR1 and CDR2 sequences are LNHDA and SQIVND (reference sequence). The CDR3 totals 15 residues. Trimming removed 3 bases at V and 8 bases at J, with 17 bases between. CDR3 coding DNA: TGTGCCAGTAGTATCAGGGCCCGAGTCGGAGATGAGCAGTTCTTC. Translating gives CASSIRARVGDEQFF.

The table lists this clone with a few counts. The rearrangement uses TRBV29-1 and TRBJ1-4, with 11 bases that match TRBD1. This CDR3 has 13 residues. With V trimmed by 8 bases and J by 6 bases, 5 bases remained unmatched. Germline V gene lookup returns CDR1 SQVTM and CDR2 ANQGSEA. The CDR3 loop reads CSFWDRGDEKLFF. The CDR3 DNA reads TGCAGCTTTTGGGACAGGGGGGATGAAAAACTGTTTTTT.

This clone has only a few counts. The V call is TRBV30, the J call TRBJ1-3, with D perhaps matching TRBD1 (5 bases). Germline V gene lookup returns CDR1 GTSNPN and CDR2 SVGIG (reference sequence). There are 13 residues in the CDR3. V lost 2 bases, J lost 3 bases, and 8 bases lay in between. The CDR3 nucleotides are TGTGCCTGGAGTCAGGGAGATGGAAACACCATATATTTT. Translated: CAWSQGDGNTIYF.

This chain uses TRBV4-1 with TRBJ2-3, with D perhaps matching TRBD1 (6 bases). The CDR3 runs 15 residues. Germline CDR1 MGHRA, CDR2 YSYEKL. The V and J ends lost 2 bases and 0 bases respectively, with 9 bases between them. The CDR3, as DNA: TGCGCCAGCAGCCAAAGGACAGCTAGCACAGATACGCAGTATTTT. It encodes CASSQRTASTDTQYF.

The chain is built from TRBV9 and TRBJ2-1; unclear D gene. The V gene lost 1 base and the J gene lost 11 bases, with 16 bases spanning the gap. Germline loops: CDR1 SGDLS, CDR2 YYNGEE. This CDR3 is 14 amino acids long. The CDR3 protein is CASSVSLGPMKQFF. The DNA for the CDR3 is TGTGCCAGCAGCGTATCGCTGGGCCCAATGAAGCAGTTCTTC.

On this clone: At one end the junction does not follow the germline gene, possibly because of a read error. This chain connects TRBV27 to TRBJ1-2; 10 nucleotides align to TRBD1. This CDR3 comprises 14 residues. Per the germline V gene, CDR1 is MNHEY and CDR2 is SMNVEV (reference sequence). CDR3: CASSSPGQGPLRHF. CDR3 DNA: TGTGCCAGCAGTTCCCCGGGACAGGGGCCTTTAAGGCACTTC.

This clone was picked up a small number of times. The V gene is TRBV9, the J gene TRBJ2-7; TRBD2 might be the D (6 bases). CDR3 size: 12 residues. V lost 4 bases, J lost 6 bases, and 11 bases lay in between. CDR1 and CDR2 from the germline V gene are SGDLS and YYNGEE. The CDR3 nucleotides are TGTGCCAGCAGCCTGGGGGGAGGCGAGCAGTACTTC. Translated, it gives CASSLGGGEQYF.

This clone has a handful of counts. The chain is built from TRBV10-3 and TRBJ1-5; the D is unclear. CDR1 is ENHRY, CDR2 SYGVKD, per germline. The CDR3 runs 14 residues. Trimming shortened V by 3 bases and J by 5 bases, and 11 bases separated the two germline ends. CDR3 bases: TGTGCCATCAGTGATCAATTATCCGATCAGCCCCAGCATTTT. Its translation is CAISDQLSDQPQHF.

This clone turned up a few times. V and J are TRBV9 and TRBJ2-1; tentatively, D is TRBD1 (6 bases). The CDR3 has 15 amino acids. V dropped 0 bases and J dropped 3 bases, with 10 bases sitting between them. Germline V gene lookup returns CDR1 SGDLS and CDR2 YYNGEE. DNA for the CDR3: TGTGCCAGCAGCGTAGAAGGGGACATCTACAATGAGCAGTTCTTC. Amino acids: CASSVEGDIYNEQFF.